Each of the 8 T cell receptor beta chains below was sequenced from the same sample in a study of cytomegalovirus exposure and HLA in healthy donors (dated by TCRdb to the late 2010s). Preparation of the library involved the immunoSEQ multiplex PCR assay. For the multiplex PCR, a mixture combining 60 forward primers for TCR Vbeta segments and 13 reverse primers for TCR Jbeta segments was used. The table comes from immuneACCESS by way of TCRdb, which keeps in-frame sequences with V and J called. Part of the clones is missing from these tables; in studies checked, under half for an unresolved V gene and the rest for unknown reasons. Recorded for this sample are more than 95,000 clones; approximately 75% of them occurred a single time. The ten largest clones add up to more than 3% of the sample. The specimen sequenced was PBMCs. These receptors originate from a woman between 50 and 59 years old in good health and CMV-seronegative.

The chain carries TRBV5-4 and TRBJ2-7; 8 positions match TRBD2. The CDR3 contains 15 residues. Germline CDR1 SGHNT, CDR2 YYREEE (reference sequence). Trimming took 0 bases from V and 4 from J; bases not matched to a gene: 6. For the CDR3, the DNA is TGTGCCAGCAGCTTGGACGCGGGAGGCGGGTACGAGCAGTACTTC. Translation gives CASSLDAGGGYEQYF.

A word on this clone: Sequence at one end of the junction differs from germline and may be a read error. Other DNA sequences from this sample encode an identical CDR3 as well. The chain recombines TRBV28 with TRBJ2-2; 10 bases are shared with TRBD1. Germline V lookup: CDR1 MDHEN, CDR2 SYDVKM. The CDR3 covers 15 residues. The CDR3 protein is CASSPGTGEVGELFF. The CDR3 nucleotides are TGTGCCAGCAGCCCCGGGACAGGGGAAGTCGGGGAACTGTTTTTT.

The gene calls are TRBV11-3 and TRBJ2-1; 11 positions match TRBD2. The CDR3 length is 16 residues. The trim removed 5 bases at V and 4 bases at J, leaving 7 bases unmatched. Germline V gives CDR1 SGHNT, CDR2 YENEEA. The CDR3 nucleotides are TGTGCCAGCAGCCGAACCGGGACTAGCGGATACAATGAGCAGTTCTTC. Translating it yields CASSRTGTSGYNEQFF.

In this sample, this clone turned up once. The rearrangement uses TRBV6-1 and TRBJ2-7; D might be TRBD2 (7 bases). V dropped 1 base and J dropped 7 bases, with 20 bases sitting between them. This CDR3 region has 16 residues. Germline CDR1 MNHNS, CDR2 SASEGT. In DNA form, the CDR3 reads TGTGCCAGCAGTGAAGGGGGCTCGTGGGGGGGCGAGGAGCAGTACTTC. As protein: CASSEGGSWGGEEQYF.

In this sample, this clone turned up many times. CDR3 coding DNA: TGCGCCAGCAGCCAAGAGGGGGGCTCTGGGGCCAACGTCCTGACTTTC. Its protein is CASSQEGGSGANVLTF. V usage is TRBV4-3 and J usage is TRBJ2-6; maybe TRBD2 (6 bases). Per germline, CDR1 LGHNA and CDR2 YSLEER. V was cut by 0 bases and J by 0 bases, with 6 bases left in between. There are 16 residues in the CDR3.

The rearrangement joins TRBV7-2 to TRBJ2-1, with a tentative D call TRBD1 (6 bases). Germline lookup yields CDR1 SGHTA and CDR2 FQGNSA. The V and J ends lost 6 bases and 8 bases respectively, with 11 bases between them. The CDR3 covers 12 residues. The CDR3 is CASSKTGYEQFF. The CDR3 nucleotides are TGTGCCAGCAGTAAAACAGGGTATGAGCAGTTCTTC.

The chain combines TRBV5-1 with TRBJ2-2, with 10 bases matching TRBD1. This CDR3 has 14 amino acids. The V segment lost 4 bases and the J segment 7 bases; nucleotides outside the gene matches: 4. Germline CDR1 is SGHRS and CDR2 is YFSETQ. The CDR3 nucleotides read TGCGCCAGCAGCCGACAGGGGGCCGACGGGGAGCTGTTTTTT. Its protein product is CASSRQGADGELFF.

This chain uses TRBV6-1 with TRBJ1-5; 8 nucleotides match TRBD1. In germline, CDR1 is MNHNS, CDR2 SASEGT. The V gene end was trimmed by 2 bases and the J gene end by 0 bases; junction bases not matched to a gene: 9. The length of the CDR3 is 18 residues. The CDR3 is CASSERDRGQYSNQPQHF. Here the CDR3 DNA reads TGTGCCAGCAGTGAACGCGACAGGGGCCAATATAGCAATCAGCCCCAGCATTTT.